Ten or more counts support the clone carrying this T cell receptor (beta chain). Its antigen is undetermined. The data derive from a study of T cell repertoires in cytomegalovirus infection. Across the whole study: HLA-B-restricted CMV epitopes that are well studied were used alongside recently identified HLA-C-restricted ones. Indications came from public TCR beta signatures; they pointed to CMV infection and to a matching HLA type.

TCRdb reprocessed the reads via MiXCR and lists one record per CDR3 protein. The sample lists under 500,000 distinct CDR3 sequences; 40% to 50% were seen once. Germline V gene lookup returns CDR1 SGHTA and CDR2 FQGNSA. This CDR3 has 15 amino acids. With 6 bases removed from V and 2 bases from J, the gap between germline ends came to 14 bases. The gene calls are TRBV7-2 and TRBJ1-3; D ambiguous. Specimen: cultured PBMCs, collected from culture after CMV antigen stimulation. The sequence was collected from a human donor in good health (CMV status not recorded). Some clones in this sample may be carry-over from other donors' samples. In DNA, the CDR3 is TGTGCCAGCAGTCCTACCACTTTTGCTGGAAACACCATATATTTT. Encoded protein: CASSPTTFAGNTIYF. The full variable domain, its missing parts supplied by reference TRBV7-2 and TRBJ1-3, is GAGVSQSPSNKVTEKGKDVELRCDPISGHTALYWYRQSLGQGLEFLIYFQGNSAPDKSGLPSDRFSAERTGGSVSTLTIQRTQQEDSAVYLCASSPTTFAGNTIYFGEGSWLTVV.